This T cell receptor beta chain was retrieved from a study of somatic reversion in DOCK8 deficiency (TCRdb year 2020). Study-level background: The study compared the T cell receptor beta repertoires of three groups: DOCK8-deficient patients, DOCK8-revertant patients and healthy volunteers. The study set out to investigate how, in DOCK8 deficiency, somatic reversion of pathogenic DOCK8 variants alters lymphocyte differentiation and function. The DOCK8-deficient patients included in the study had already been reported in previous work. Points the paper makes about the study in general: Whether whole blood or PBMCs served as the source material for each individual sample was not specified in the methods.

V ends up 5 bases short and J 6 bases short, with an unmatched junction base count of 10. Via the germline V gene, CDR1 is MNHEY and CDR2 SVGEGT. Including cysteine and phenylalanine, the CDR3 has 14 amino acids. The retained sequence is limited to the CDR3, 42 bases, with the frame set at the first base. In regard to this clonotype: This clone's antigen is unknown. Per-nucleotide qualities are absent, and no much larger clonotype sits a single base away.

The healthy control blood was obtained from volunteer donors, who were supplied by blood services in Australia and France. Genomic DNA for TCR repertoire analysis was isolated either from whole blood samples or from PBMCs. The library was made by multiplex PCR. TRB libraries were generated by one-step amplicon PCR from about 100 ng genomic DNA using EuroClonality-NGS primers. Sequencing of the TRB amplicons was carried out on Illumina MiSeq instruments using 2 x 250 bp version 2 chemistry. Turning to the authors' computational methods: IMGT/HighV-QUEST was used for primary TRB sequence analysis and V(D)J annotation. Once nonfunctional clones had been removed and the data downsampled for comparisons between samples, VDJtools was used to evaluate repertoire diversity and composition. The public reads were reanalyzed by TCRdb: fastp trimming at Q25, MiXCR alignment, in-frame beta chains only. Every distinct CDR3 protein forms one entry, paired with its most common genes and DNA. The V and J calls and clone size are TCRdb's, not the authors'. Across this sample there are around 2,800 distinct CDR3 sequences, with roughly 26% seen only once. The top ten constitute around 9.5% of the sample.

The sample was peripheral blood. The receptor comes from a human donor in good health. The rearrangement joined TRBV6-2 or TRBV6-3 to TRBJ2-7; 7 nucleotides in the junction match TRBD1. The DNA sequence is TGTGCCAGCAGTGCCGACAGGGATATGTCCGAGCAGTACTTC. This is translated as CASSADRDMSEQYF.